The source of this T cell receptor beta chain is a study of blood T cell repertoires in COVID-19. Looking at the study overall: The origin of the acute and convalescent COVID-19 samples was the United States, Italy and Spain. PBMCs, B-cell-depleted T cells, or T cells provided the cDNA or gDNA that made up the material.

Original data processing: Reference gene primers were amplified, and this amplification served to estimate nucleated cell counts. Sequencing used immunoSEQ multiplex PCR; TCRdb keeps in-frame clones, though not all of them. Clone size and the V and J calls come from that table; the DNA yielded D and trimming. Here the sample spans around 270,000 clones, around 90% being singletons. Trimming stripped 6 bases from V and 2 bases from J, with 14 bases between. The germline V gene encodes CDR1 SGDLS and CDR2 YYNGEE. The CDR3 loop spans 14 amino acids. Sequenced input: peripheral blood. This chain links TRBV9 with TRBJ1-1; perhaps TRBD1 as D (5 bases). The receptor was derived from a woman aged 55 to 70 with COVID-19, enrolled during active disease. This CDR3 is CASNWGGENTEAFF. The CDR3 region has the DNA TGTGCCAGCAACTGGGGAGGGGAAAACACTGAAGCTTTCTTT.